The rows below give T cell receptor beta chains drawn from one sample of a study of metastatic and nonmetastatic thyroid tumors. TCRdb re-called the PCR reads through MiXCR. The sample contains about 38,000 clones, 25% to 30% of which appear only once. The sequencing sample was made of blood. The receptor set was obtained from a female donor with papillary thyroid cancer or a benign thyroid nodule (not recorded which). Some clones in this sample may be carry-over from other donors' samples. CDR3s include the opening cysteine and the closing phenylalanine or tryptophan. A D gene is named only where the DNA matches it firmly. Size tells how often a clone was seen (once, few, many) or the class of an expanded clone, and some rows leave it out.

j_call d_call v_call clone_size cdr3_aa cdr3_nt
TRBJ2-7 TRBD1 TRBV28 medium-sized CASSLGTGGYEQYF TGTGCCAGCAGTTTGGGGACAGGGGGATACGAGCAGTACTTC
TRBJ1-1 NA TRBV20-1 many CSARETPTANTEAFF TGCAGTGCTAGAGAAACACCGACGGCAAACACTGAAGCTTTCTTT
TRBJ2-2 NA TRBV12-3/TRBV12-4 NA CASSLTWDAGELFF TGTGCCAGCAGTTTAACATGGGATGCCGGGGAGCTGTTTTTT
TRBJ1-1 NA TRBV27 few CASSPGTANTEAFF TGTGCCAGCAGTCCCGGGACGGCGAACACTGAAGCTTTCTTT
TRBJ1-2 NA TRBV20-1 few CSAIRDRSNYGYTF TGCAGTGCTATCCGGGACCGATCTAACTATGGCTACACCTTC
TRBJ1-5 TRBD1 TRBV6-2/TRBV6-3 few CASSYQTGSQPQHF TGTGCCAGCAGTTACCAGACAGGGAGTCAGCCCCAGCATTTT
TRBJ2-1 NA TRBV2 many CASSGGLGARSEQFF TGTGCCAGCAGTGGGGGATTGGGGGCGCGTAGTGAGCAGTTCTTC
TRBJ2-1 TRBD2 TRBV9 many CASSVVGGGLDNEQFF TGTGCCAGCAGCGTAGTCGGGGGAGGGTTAGACAATGAGCAGTTCTTC
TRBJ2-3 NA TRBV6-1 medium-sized CASSEGSTDTQYF TGTGCCAGCAGTGAAGGAAGCACAGATACGCAGTATTTT
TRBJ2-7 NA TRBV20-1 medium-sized CSARLFPGLNSYEQYF TGCAGTGCTAGACTCTTTCCGGGACTTAACTCCTACGAGCAGTACTTC